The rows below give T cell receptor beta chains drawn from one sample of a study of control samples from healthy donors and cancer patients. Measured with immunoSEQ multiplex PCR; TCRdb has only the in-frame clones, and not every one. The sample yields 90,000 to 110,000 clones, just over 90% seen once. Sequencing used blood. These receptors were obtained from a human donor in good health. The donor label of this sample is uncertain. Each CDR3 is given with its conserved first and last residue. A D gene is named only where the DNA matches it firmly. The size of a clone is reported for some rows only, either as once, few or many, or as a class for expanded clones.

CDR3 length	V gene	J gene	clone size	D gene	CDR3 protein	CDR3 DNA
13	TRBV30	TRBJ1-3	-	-	CAWKIPAGNTIYF	TGTGCCTGGAAGATCCCCGCTGGAAACACCATATATTTT
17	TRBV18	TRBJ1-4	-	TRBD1	CASSPRQGAGTNEKLFF	TGTGCCAGCTCACCAAGACAGGGCGCGGGCACGAATGAAAAACTGTTTTTT
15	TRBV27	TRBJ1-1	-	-	CASSPSYSRNTEAFF	TGTGCCAGCAGCCCATCTTATAGCCGGAACACTGAAGCTTTCTTT
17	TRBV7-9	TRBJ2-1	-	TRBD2	CASSLAFGTSSYNEQFF	TGTGCCAGCAGCTTAGCATTTGGGACTAGCTCCTACAATGAGCAGTTCTTC
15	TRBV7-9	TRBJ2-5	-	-	CASSLWGDRQETQYF	TGTGCCAGCAGCTTATGGGGGGACAGACAAGAGACCCAGTACTTC
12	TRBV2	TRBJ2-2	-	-	CASSKNTGELFF	TGTGCCAGCAGTAAGAACACCGGGGAGCTGTTTTTT
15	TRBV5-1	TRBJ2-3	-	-	CASSLEAQLSDTQYF	TGCGCCAGCAGCTTGGAGGCGCAGCTTTCAGATACGCAGTATTTT
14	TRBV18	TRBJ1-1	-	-	CASSPVDKNTEAFF	TGTGCCAGCTCACCGGTAGACAAGAACACTGAAGCTTTCTTT
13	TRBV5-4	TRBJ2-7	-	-	CASSLPGAWEQYF	TGTGCCAGCAGCTTGCCGGGGGCTTGGGAGCAGTACTTC
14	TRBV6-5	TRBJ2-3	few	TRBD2	CASSSGGATDTQYF	TGTGCCAGCAGTAGCGGGGGGGCCACAGATACGCAGTATTTT
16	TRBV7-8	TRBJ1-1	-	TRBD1	CASSLSGTGGHTEAFF	TGTGCCAGCAGCCTTTCCGGGACAGGGGGTCACACTGAAGCTTTCTTT
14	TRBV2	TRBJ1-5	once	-	CASSSEGNNQPQHF	TGTGCCAGCAGTTCAGAGGGAAACAATCAGCCCCAGCATTTT
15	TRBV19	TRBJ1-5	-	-	CASSGGHYSNQPQHF	TGTGCCAGTAGTGGGGGACATTATAGCAATCAGCCCCAGCATTTT
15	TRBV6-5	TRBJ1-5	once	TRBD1	CASSRTGGVNQPQHF	TGTGCCAGCAGTAGAACAGGGGGCGTCAATCAGCCCCAGCATTTT
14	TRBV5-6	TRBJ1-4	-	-	CASSLISGDEKLFF	TGTGCCAGCAGCTTGATATCGGGGGACGAAAAACTGTTTTTT
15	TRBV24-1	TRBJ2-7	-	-	CATSELDNNSYEQYF	TGTGCCACCAGTGAACTGGACAATAACTCCTACGAGCAGTACTTC
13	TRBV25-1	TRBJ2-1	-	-	CASRYGSMGEQFF	TGTGCCAGCAGATACGGGTCAATGGGTGAGCAGTTCTTC
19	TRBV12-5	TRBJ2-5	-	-	CASGLERGLGGRLQETQYF	TGTGCTAGTGGTTTGGAAAGGGGATTGGGGGGACGCCTCCAAGAGACCCAGTACTTC
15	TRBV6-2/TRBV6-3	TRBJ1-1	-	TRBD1	CASSFGDRAGTEAFF	TGTGCCAGCAGTTTCGGGGACAGGGCGGGGACTGAAGCTTTCTTT
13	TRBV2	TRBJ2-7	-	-	CASSVDRDYEQYF	TGTGCCAGCAGTGTGGACAGAGACTACGAGCAGTACTTC
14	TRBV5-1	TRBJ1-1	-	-	CASSLIPVNTEAFF	TGCGCCAGCAGCTTGATTCCGGTGAACACTGAAGCTTTCTTT
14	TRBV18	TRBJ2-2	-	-	CASSPGVDTGELFF	TGTGCCAGCTCACCAGGGGTGGACACCGGGGAGCTGTTTTTT
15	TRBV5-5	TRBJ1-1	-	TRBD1	CASSPTTGGNTEAFF	TGTGCCAGCAGCCCCACGACAGGGGGGAACACTGAAGCTTTCTTT
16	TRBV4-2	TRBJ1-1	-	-	CASSQESRSRRAEAFF	TGTGCCAGCAGCCAAGAGTCTCGTTCTCGTAGAGCTGAAGCTTTCTTT
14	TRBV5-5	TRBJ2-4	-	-	CASSFRDGLNIQYF	TGTGCCAGCAGCTTCCGGGACGGGTTAAACATTCAGTACTTC
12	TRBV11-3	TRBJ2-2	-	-	CASSLDTGELFF	TGTGCCAGCAGCTTAGACACCGGGGAGCTGTTTTTT
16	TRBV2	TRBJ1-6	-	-	CASSDQGASYNSPLHF	TGTGCCAGCAGTGATCAGGGCGCATCCTATAATTCACCCCTCCACTTT
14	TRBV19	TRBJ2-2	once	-	CASSMPGTTGELFF	TGTGCCAGTAGTATGCCGGGGACCACCGGGGAGCTGTTTTTT
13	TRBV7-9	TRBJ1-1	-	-	CASSLDADTEAFF	TGTGCCAGCAGCTTAGATGCGGACACTGAAGCTTTCTTT
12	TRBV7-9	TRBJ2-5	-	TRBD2	CARRTSGETQYF	TGTGCCAGAAGGACTAGTGGGGAGACCCAGTACTTC
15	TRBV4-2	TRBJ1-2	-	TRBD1	CASSDPGQGSYGYTF	TGTGCCAGCAGCGATCCGGGACAGGGGTCCTATGGCTACACCTTC
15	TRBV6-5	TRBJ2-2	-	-	CASSYTDRRSGELFF	TGTGCCAGCAGTTACACGGACCGTCGGTCCGGGGAGCTGTTTTTT
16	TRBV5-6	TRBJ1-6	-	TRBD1	CASSFGTGRGDSPLHF	TGTGCCAGCAGCTTTGGGACAGGACGGGGAGATTCACCCCTCCACTTT
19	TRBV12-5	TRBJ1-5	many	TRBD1	CASGFVRDGQGIVNQPQHF	TGTGCTAGTGGTTTTGTCCGTGACGGACAGGGAATCGTTAATCAGCCCCAGCATTTT
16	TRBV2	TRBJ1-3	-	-	CASSLARQVSGNTIYF	TGTGCCAGCAGTCTAGCTAGACAGGTCTCTGGAAACACCATATATTTT
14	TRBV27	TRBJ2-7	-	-	CASSLRQAFYEQYF	TGTGCCAGCAGCCTTAGACAGGCATTCTACGAGCAGTACTTC
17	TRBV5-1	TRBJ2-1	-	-	CASSLVAGVGSYNEQFF	TGCGCCAGCAGCTTGGTGGCAGGGGTGGGTTCCTACAATGAGCAGTTCTTC
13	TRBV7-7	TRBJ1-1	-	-	CASSLIRGAEAFF	TGTGCCAGCAGCTTAATAAGGGGCGCTGAAGCTTTCTTT
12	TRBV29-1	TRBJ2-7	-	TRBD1	CSATRQGVEQYF	TGCAGCGCAACTAGGCAGGGGGTCGAGCAGTACTTC
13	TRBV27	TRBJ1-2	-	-	CASSGGGASRATF	TGTGCCAGCAGCGGCGGAGGGGCCTCGCGCGCTACCTTC
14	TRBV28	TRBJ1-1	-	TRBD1	CASSWDRGDTEAFF	TGTGCCAGCAGCTGGGACAGGGGGGACACTGAAGCTTTCTTT
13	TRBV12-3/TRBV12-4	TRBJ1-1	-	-	CASSTTGFTEAFF	TGTGCCAGCAGTACCACAGGGTTCACTGAAGCTTTCTTT
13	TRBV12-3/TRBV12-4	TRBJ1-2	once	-	CASSLWANYGYTF	TGTGCCAGCAGTTTATGGGCTAACTATGGCTACACCTTC
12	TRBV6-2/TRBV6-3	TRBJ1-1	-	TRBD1	CASSDRVVEAFF	TGTGCCAGCAGCGACAGGGTAGTTGAAGCTTTCTTT
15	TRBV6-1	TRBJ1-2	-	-	CASSELSGAGYGYTF	TGTGCCAGCAGTGAATTATCCGGGGCAGGCTATGGCTACACCTTC
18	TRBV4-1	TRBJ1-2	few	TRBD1	CASSQARDSRRSNYGYTF	TGCGCCAGCAGCCAAGCCCGGGACAGCCGTCGATCTAACTATGGCTACACCTTC
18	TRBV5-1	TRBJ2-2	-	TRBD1	CASSLPLRGRRYIGELFF	TGCGCCAGCAGCTTGCCTCTCAGGGGGCGAAGGTATATCGGGGAGCTGTTTTTT
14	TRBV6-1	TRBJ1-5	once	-	CASSETLVGQPQHF	TGTGCCAGCAGTGAAACACTAGTCGGTCAGCCCCAGCATTTT
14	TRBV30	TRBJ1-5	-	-	CAWSVRKEGQPQHF	TGTGCCTGGAGTGTACGGAAGGAGGGGCAGCCCCAGCATTTT
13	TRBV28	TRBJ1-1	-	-	CASSRTGHTEAFF	TGTGCCAGCAGTCGTACAGGGCACACTGAAGCTTTCTTT
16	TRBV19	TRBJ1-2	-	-	CASSRDRGSTNYGYTF	TGTGCCAGTAGTAGAGACCGGGGCAGCACTAACTATGGCTACACCTTC
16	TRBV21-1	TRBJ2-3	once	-	CASIRLGARRTDTQYF	TGTGCCAGCATCCGCTTGGGCGCGAGAAGGACAGATACGCAGTATTTT
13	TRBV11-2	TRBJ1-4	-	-	CASSLARNEKLFF	TGTGCCAGCAGCTTAGCTCGGAATGAAAAACTGTTTTTT
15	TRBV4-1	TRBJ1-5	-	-	CASSPSFPSNQPQHF	TGCGCCAGCAGCCCGAGCTTTCCTAGCAATCAGCCCCAGCATTTT